This record concerns one T cell receptor (beta chain) sequence. What it recognizes is unknown. Sample treatment: 10-day PBMC culture with coronavirus spike peptide pools or control peptides (ViraFEST assay). The source of the sample is a study of vaccination and CD4 T cells after COVID-19. The wider study: The stimulus for the cells was overlapping spike peptides derived from SARS-CoV-2, HCoV-NL63, HCoV-OC43 and HCoV-229E.

Sequence data for DNA of cultured CD4+ T cells were generated by the Oncomine TCR Beta short-read assay. TCRdb ran MiXCR on the PCR reads and lists one entry per CDR3 protein. This table has some 10,000 distinct CDR3 sequences, roughly 25% appearing once. Germline CDR1 reads MNHEY; CDR2 reads SVGAGI. V was trimmed by 2 bases and J by 2 bases, leaving 13 bases between them. The CDR3 covers 15 residues. This receptor was taken from a human donor who received a COVID-19 vaccine. The sample was CD4+ T cells from blood, cultured in vitro, taken before SARS-CoV-2 vaccination. The gene calls are TRBV6-5 and TRBJ2-7; D may be TRBD1 (7 bases). CDR3 sequence: CASSYEGGQTYEQYF. The CDR3 region has the DNA TGTGCCAGCAGTTACGAGGGGGGACAGACCTACGAGCAGTACTTC.